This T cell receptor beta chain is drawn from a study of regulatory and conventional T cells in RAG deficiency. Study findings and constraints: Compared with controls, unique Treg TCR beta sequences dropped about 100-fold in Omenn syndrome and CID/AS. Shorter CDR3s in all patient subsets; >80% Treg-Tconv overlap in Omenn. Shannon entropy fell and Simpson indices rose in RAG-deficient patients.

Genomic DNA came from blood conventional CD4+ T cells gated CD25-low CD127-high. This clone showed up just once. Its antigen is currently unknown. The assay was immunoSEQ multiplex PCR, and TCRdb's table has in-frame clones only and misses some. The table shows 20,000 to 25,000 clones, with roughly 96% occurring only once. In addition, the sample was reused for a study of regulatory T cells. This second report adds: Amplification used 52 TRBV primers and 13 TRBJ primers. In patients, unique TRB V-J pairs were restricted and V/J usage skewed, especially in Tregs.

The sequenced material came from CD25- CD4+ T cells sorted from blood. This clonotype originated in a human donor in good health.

The CDR3 spells CASSSKQGDTEAFF. The CDR3 DNA follows: TGTGCCAGCAGCAGCAAACAGGGGGACACTGAAGCTTTCTTT. The chain links TRBV7-6 to TRBJ1-1; 8 bases line up with TRBD1. The CDR3 runs 14 residues. Trimming cost V 5 bases and J 3 bases; bases outside gene matches: 5. Germline values: CDR1 SGHVS, CDR2 FNYEAQ. Complete variable domain (other parts from reference TRBV7-6 and TRBJ1-1): GAGVSQSPRYKVTKRGQDVALRCDPISGHVSLYWYRQALGQGPEFLTYFNYEAQQDKSGLPNDRFSAERPEGSISTLTIQRTEQRDSAMYRCASSSKQGDTEAFFGQGTRLTVV.